Below, 7 T cell receptor beta chains from the same sample are listed, as sequenced in a study of blood T cell repertoires in COVID-19. Here immunoSEQ multiplex PCR was the method, and the copy in TCRdb shows in-frame clones only, minus some. The table has 250,000 to 350,000 clones, roughly 91% seen once. Material for sequencing was peripheral blood. These receptors were obtained from a man aged 25 to 40 with acute or convalescent COVID-19.

The J gene is TRBJ1-6, the V gene TRBV11-2; D is ambiguous. The germline V gene has CDR1 SGHAT and CDR2 FQNNGV. This CDR3 is built from 14 residues. V lost 5 bases and J lost 0, with 5 bases in between. CDR3 loop: CASSHFSYNSPLHF. The CDR3 coding sequence is TGTGCCAGCAGCCACTTCTCCTATAATTCACCCCTCCACTTT.

The chain combines TRBV28 with TRBJ2-7; perhaps TRBD1 as D (6 bases). The germline V gene has CDR1 MDHEN and CDR2 SYDVKM. The CDR3 has 13 amino acids. Trimming left V 7 bases short and J 6 bases short, with 16 bases between. The CDR3 DNA is TGTGCCAGCACCTTTACCCGACAGGCCGAGCAGTACTTC. Amino acids: CASTFTRQAEQYF.

The gene calls are TRBV7-9 and TRBJ2-7; the D is unclear. The CDR3 has 12 amino acids. Germline-derived CDR1 and CDR2 are SEHNR and FQNEAQ (reference sequence). Trimming pared 5 bases from V and 4 bases from J, leaving 9 bases between. CDR3 amino acids: CASSQNTYEQYF. CDR3 coding DNA: TGTGCCAGCAGCCAAAACACGTACGAGCAGTACTTC.

This chain uses TRBV29-1 with TRBJ2-7; perhaps TRBD1 as D (6 bases). CDR1 and CDR2 from the germline V gene are SQVTM and ANQGSEA. The CDR3 has 13 residues. V lost 2 bases and J lost 3, with 11 bases in between. In DNA form, the CDR3 reads TGCAGCGTTGAAACGCAGGGGATCTACGAGCAGTACTTC. This encodes CSVETQGIYEQYF.

The DNA of the CDR3 is TGCGCCAGCAGCTTGGCATCGGCTGGGGCCAACGTCCTGACTTTC. Translated, it gives CASSLASAGANVLTF. This rearrangement joins TRBV5-1 to TRBJ2-6; D gene ambiguous. The CDR3 is 15 amino acids. Trimming cost V 0 bases and J 2 bases, with 6 bases left between them. Germline lookup yields CDR1 SGHRS and CDR2 YFSETQ. Full variable domain (rest looked up from reference TRBV5-1 and TRBJ2-6): KAGVTQTPRYLIKTRGQQVTLSCSPISGHRSVSWYQQTPGQGLQFLFEYFSETQRNKGNFPGRFSGRQFSNSRSEMNVSTLELGDSALYLCASSLASAGANVLTFGAGSRLTVL.

This clone was seen only once. Additional DNA sequences in this sample encode the identical CDR3. V usage is TRBV7-2 and J usage is TRBJ2-7; D is uncertain. Trimming pared 0 bases from V and 1 base from J, leaving 7 bases between. The CDR3 contains 14 residues. Germline loops: CDR1 SGHTA, CDR2 FQGNSA. CDR3 amino acids: CASSLAHSSYEQYF. CDR3 DNA: TGTGCCAGCAGCTTAGCTCACAGTTCCTACGAGCAGTACTTC.

The CDR3 sequence is CASSFLTSGSDEQFF. CDR3 DNA sequence: TGTGCCAGCAGTTTTTTGACTAGCGGGAGCGATGAGCAGTTCTTC. The chain recombines TRBV28 with TRBJ2-1; 12 nucleotides align to TRBD2. The CDR3 length is 15 residues. Germline loops: CDR1 MDHEN, CDR2 SYDVKM. V lost 3 bases, J lost 8 bases, and 5 bases stayed unmatched.